Shown below are 2 T cell receptor beta chains from a single sample sequenced in a study of breast tumors, draining lymph nodes, adjacent tissues (dated by TCRdb to the mid-2010s). Libraries came from multiplex PCR. TCRdb records Illumina HiSeq 2000 as the sequencer. TCRdb itself trimmed the public reads at Q25 with fastp, ran MiXCR and retained productive beta chains. Every entry covers one CDR3 protein and lists the most common genes and DNA from its rows. The sample profile shows 150,000 to 200,000 distinct CDR3 sequences; 33% of them were found once. Of the sample, over 3.5% is held by the ten largest clones. The lymph node samples were taken from the axillary draining lymph nodes of breast cancer patients. The sequenced sample consisted of axillary lymph node tissue. These receptors all stem from a female donor with breast cancer. Some clones in this sample may be carry-over from other donors' samples.

This clonotype was counted only a few times. CDR3 nucleotides: TGTGCCAGCAGACCCCCCGGGACAGGGAGGGAGCTGTTTTTT. It yields the protein CASRPPGTGRELFF. This rearrangement joins TRBV28 to TRBJ2-2; 9 bases align to TRBD1. Germline CDR1 and CDR2: MDHEN and SYDVKM. CDR3 size: 14 residues. The V and J ends lost 6 bases and 9 bases, in that order; junction bases with no gene match: 8.

The table lists this clonotype with many counts. DNA for the CDR3: TGTGCCAGCAGCCTTCCCGGGACAACAAACACCGGGGAGCTGTTTTTT. Translated: CASSLPGTTNTGELFF. The chain employs TRBV7-8 and TRBJ2-2, with a possible D match to TRBD1 (6 bases). Germline loops: CDR1 SGHVS, CDR2 FQNEAQ. The CDR3 is 16 amino acids. V was shortened by 5 bases and J by 2 bases, with 15 bases between the two germline ends.